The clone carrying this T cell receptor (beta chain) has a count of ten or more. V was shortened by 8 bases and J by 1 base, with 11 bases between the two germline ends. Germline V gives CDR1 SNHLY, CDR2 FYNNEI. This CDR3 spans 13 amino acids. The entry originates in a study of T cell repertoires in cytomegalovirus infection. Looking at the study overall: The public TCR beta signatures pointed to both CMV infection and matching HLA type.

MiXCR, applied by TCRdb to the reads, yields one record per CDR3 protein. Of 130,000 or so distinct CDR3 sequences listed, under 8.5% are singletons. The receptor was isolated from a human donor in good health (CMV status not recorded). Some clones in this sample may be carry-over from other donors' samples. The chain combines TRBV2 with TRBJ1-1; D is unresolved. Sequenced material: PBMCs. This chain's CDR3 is CASHREPNTEAFF. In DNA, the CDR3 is TGTGCCAGCCATCGAGAGCCGAACACTGAAGCTTTCTTT.